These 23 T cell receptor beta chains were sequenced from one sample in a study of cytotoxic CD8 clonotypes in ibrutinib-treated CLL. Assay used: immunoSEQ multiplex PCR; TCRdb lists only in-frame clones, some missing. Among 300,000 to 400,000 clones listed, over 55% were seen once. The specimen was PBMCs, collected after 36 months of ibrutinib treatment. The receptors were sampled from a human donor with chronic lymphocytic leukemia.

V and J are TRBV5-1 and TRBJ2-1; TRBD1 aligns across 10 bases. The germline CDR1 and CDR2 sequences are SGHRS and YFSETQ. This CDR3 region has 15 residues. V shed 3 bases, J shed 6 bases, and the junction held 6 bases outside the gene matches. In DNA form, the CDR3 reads TGCGCCAGCAGCTGGTTAGGACAGGGGGGCAATGAGCAGTTCTTC. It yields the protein CASSWLGQGGNEQFF.

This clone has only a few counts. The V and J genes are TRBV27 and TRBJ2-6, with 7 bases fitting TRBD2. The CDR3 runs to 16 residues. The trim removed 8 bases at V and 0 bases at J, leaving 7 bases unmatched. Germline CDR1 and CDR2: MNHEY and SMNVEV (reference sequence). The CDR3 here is CASAGEKLSGANVLTF. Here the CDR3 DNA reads TGTGCCAGCGCGGGAGAAAAACTCTCTGGGGCCAACGTCCTGACTTTC.

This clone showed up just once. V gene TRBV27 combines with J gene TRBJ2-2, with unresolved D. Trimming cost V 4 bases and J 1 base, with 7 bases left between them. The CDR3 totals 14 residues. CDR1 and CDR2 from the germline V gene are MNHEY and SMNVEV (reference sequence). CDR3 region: CASSYTRNTGELFF. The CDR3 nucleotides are TGTGCCAGCAGTTACACACGGAACACCGGGGAGCTGTTTTTT.

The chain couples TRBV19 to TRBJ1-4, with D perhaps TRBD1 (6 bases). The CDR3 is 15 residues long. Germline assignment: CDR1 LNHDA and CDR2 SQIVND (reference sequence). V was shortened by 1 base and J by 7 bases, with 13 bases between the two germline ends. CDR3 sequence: CASSIGGADVEKLFF. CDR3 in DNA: TGTGCCAGTAGTATAGGGGGGGCGGACGTTGAAAAACTGTTTTTT.

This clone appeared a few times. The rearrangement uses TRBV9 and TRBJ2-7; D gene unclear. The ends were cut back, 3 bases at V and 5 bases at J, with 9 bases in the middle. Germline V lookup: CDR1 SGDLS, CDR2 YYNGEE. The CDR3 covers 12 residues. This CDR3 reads CASSGEHDEQYF. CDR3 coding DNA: TGTGCCAGCAGCGGAGAACACGACGAGCAGTACTTC.

CDR3 sequence: CASSLLGQGTGELFF. For the CDR3, the DNA is TGCGCCAGCAGCTTGTTGGGACAGGGCACCGGGGAGCTGTTTTTT. The chain uses TRBV5-1 and TRBJ2-2; 9 nucleotides agree with TRBD1. Germline V gene data show CDR1 as SGHRS and CDR2 as YFSETQ. The CDR3 has 15 residues. J lost 4 bases, V lost 1 base, and 2 bases had no gene match. The full variable domain, its missing parts supplied by reference TRBV5-1 and TRBJ2-2, is KAGVTQTPRYLIKTRGQQVTLSCSPISGHRSVSWYQQTPGQGLQFLFEYFSETQRNKGNFPGRFSGRQFSNSRSEMNVSTLELGDSALYLCASSLLGQGTGELFFGEGSRLTVL.

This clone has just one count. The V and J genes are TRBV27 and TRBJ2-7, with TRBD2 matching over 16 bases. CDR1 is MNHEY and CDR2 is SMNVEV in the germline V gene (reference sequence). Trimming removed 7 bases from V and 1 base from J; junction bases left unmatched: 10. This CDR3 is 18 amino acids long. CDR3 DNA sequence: TGTGCCAGCACCGCCGGGACTAGCGGGAGGGCCGGGTCCTACGAGCAGTACTTC. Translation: CASTAGTSGRAGSYEQYF.

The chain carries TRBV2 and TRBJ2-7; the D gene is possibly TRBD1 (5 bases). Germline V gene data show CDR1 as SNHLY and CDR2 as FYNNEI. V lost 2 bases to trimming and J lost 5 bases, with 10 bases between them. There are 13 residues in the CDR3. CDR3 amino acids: CASSEIRAHEQYF. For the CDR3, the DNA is TGTGCCAGCAGTGAAATCAGGGCCCACGAGCAGTACTTC.

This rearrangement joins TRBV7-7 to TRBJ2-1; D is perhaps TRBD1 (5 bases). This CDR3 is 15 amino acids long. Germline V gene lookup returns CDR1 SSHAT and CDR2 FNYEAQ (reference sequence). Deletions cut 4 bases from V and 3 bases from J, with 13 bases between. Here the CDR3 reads CASSSRVGVYNEQFF. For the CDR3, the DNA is TGTGCCAGCAGCTCCAGGGTTGGGGTCTACAATGAGCAGTTCTTC.

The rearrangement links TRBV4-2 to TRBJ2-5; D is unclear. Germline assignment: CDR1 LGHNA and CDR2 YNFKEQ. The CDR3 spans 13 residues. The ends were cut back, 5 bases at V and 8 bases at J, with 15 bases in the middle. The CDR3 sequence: CASSAEQDGTQYF. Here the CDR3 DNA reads TGTGCCAGCAGCGCAGAGCAGGATGGAACCCAGTACTTC.

CDR3 coding DNA: TGTGCCAGCAGTTTATTCCCAGGGACCTCCGCAGAGACCCAGTACTTC. This translates into CASSLFPGTSAETQYF. The chain joins TRBV27 to TRBJ2-5; D could derive from TRBD1 or TRBD2 (5 bases each). The V gene's germline CDR1 is MNHEY and CDR2 SMNVEV (reference sequence). CDR3 length: 16 amino acids. V was shortened by 1 base and J by 4 bases, with 16 bases between the two germline ends.

The CDR3 spells CASRKYLYNEQFF. CDR3 DNA sequence: TGTGCCAGTAGAAAGTACCTATACAATGAGCAGTTCTTC. The J gene is TRBJ2-1, the V gene TRBV19; D not resolved. CDR1 is LNHDA and CDR2 is SQIVND in the germline V gene (reference sequence). With 6 bases removed from V and 4 bases from J, the gap between germline ends came to 10 bases. The CDR3 runs 13 residues. The complete variable domain, with remaining parts taken from reference TRBV19 and TRBJ2-1, reads DGGITQSPKYLFRKEGQNVTLSCEQNLNHDAMYWYRQDPGQGLRLIYYSQIVNDFQKGDIAEGYSVSREKKESFPLTVTSAQKNPTAFYLCASRKYLYNEQFFGPGTRLTVL.

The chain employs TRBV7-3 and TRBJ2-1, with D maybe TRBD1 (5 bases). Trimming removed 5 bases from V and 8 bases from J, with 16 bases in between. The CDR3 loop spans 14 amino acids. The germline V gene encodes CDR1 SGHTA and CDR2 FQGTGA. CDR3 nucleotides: TGTGCCAGCAGCCCAAAGGCAGGGTTGGATGAGCAGTTCTTC. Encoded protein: CASSPKAGLDEQFF.

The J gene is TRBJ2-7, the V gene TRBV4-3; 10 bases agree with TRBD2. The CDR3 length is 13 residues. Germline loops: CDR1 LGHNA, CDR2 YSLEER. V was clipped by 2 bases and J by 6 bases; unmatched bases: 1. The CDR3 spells CASSQLAGGEQYF. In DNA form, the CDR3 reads TGCGCCAGCAGCCAATTAGCGGGAGGCGAGCAGTACTTC.

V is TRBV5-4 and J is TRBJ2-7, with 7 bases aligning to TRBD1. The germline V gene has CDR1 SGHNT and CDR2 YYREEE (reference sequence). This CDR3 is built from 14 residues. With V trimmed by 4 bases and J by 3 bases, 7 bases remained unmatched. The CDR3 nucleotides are TGTGCCAGCAGCACCATGACAGGGAACTACGAGCAGTACTTC. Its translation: CASSTMTGNYEQYF. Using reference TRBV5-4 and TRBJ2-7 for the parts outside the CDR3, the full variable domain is ETGVTQSPTHLIKTRGQQVTLRCSSQSGHNTVSWYQQALGQGPQFIFQYYREEENGRGNFPPRFSGLQFPNYSSELNVNALELDDSALYLCASSTMTGNYEQYFGPGTRLTVT.

CDR3 loop: CASSLGGSAEAFF. CDR3 coding DNA: TGTGCCAGCAGCTTAGGGGGGTCAGCTGAAGCTTTCTTT. The chain combines TRBV7-6 with TRBJ1-1; tentative D call: TRBD1 (5 bases). This CDR3 comprises 13 residues. Germline V CDR1 and CDR2: SGHVS, FNYEAQ. The V gene lost 1 base and the J gene lost 6 bases, with 9 bases spanning the gap.

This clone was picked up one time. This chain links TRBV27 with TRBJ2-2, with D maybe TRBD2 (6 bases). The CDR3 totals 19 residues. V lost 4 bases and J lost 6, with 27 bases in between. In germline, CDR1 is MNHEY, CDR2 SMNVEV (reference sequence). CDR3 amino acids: CASSSHREAGNDGPGELFF. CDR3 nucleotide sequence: TGTGCCAGCAGTTCCCACAGAGAGGCGGGAAATGATGGCCCCGGGGAGCTGTTTTTT.

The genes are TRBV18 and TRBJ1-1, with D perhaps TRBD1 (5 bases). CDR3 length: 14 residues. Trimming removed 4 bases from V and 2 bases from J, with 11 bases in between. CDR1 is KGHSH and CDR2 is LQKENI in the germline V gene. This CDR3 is CASSQTGTNTEAFF. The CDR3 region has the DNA TGTGCCAGCTCACAGACCGGGACCAACACTGAAGCTTTCTTT.

The CDR3: CSVPGRGSYEQYF. CDR3 in DNA: TGCAGCGTCCCGGGCAGGGGATCCTACGAGCAGTACTTC. The chain carries TRBV29-1 and TRBJ2-7, with a tentative D call TRBD1 (6 bases). Trimming stripped 6 bases from V and 1 base from J, with 13 bases between. The germline V gene encodes CDR1 SQVTM and CDR2 ANQGSEA. This CDR3 has 13 residues.

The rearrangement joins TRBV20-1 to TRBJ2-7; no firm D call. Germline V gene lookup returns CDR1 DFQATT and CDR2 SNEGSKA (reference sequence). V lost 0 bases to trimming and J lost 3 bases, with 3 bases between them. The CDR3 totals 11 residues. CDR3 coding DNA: TGCAGTGCTAGAGACATCTACGAGCAGTACTTC. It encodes CSARDIYEQYF.

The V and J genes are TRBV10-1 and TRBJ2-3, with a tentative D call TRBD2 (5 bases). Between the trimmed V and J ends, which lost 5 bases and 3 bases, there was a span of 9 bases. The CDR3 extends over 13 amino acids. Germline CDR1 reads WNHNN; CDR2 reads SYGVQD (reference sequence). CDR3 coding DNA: TGCGCCAGCAGTTCCGGGGATACAGATACGCAGTATTTT. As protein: CASSSGDTDTQYF.

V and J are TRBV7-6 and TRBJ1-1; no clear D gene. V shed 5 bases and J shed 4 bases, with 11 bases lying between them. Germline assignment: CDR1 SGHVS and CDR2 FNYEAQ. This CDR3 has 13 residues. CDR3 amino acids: CASSPAGVTEAFF. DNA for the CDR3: TGTGCCAGCAGCCCGGCCGGGGTCACTGAAGCTTTCTTT.

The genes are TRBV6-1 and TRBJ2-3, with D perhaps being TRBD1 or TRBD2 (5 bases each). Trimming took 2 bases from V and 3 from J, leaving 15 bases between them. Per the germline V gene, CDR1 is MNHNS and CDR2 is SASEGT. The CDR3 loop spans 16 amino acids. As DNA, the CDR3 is TGTGCCAGCAGTGAATACGAGGGGAGAGGAACAGATACGCAGTATTTT. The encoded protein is CASSEYEGRGTDTQYF.